This T cell receptor beta chain was captured in a study of T cell responses to AZD1222 COVID-19 vaccine. Findings of the study overall: Of the AZD1222 recipients, only 5 to 7 were seropositive at baseline. White British people made up most donors, females outnumbered males, and clonal diversity was possibly underestimated.

From germline, CDR1 is LNHDA and CDR2 SQIVND (reference sequence). The length of the CDR3 is 14 residues. The V gene end was trimmed by 5 bases and the J gene end by 6 bases; junction bases not matched to a gene: 9. Here immunoSEQ multiplex PCR was the method, and the copy in TCRdb shows in-frame clones only, minus some. The sample includes about 54,000 clones, about 86% of them seen just once. As for this clone: Its target is unknown.

The sequence was collected from an adult in good health. The source was peripheral blood, collected on day 0 of AZD1222 vaccination. The rearrangement links TRBV19 to TRBJ1-1; 7 bases map to TRBD1. CDR3 sequence reads: CASSGGQRYSEAFF. DNA for the CDR3: TGTGCCAGTAGTGGGGGACAGAGATATTCTGAAGCTTTCTTT.